The 25 T cell receptor beta chains presented below share a single source sample, sequenced in a study of OX40 agonist ivuxolimab in advanced cancers. Libraries were made using the immunoSEQ multiplex PCR assay. TCRdb stores this immuneACCESS table with in-frame sequences only. Part of the clones is absent; in the studies checked, under half of the shortfall reflects unresolved V genes, and no reason is known for the rest. The sample table records around 36,000 clones; about 82% of these occur just once. The leading ten clones occupy about a quarter of the sample. The specimen comprised CD4+ or CD8+ T cells sorted from blood, sampled in a trial of the OX40 agonist ivuxolimab. These receptors originate from an adult with an advanced solid tumor such as melanoma, head and neck, liver or kidney cancer.

The V gene is TRBV7-2, the J gene TRBJ2-1; 7 positions agree with TRBD1. The V gene end was trimmed by 1 base and the J gene end by 10 bases; junction bases not matched to a gene: 7. The germline V gene has CDR1 SGHTA and CDR2 FQGNSA. This CDR3 spans 14 amino acids. The CDR3 nucleotides are TGTGCCAGCAGCTTAGTCGACAGGGCGGGCGAGCAGTTCTTC. Translating it yields CASSLVDRAGEQFF.

The rearrangement links TRBV19 to TRBJ2-7, with a weak D call TRBD2 (6 bases). With 1 base removed from V and 4 bases from J, the gap between germline ends came to 11 bases. CDR3 length: 14 residues. From germline, CDR1 is LNHDA and CDR2 SQIVND (reference sequence). The DNA of the CDR3 is TGTGCCAGTAGTATAGGCGGGGTCGGTTACGAGCAGTACTTC. It translates to CASSIGGVGYEQYF.

This clone has only one observation. The chain employs TRBV2 and TRBJ1-5; no clear D. V lost 3 bases, J lost 0 bases, and 9 bases lay in between. Germline CDR1 is SNHLY and CDR2 is FYNNEI. The length of the CDR3 is 15 residues. The CDR3 region has the DNA TGTGCCAGCAGTGACAGTCTTAATAGCAATCAGCCCCAGCATTTT. Encoded protein: CASSDSLNSNQPQHF.

This chain joins TRBV7-6 and TRBJ2-3, with TRBD2 identical over 16 bases. This CDR3 spans 18 amino acids. The ends lost 5 bases at V and 1 base at J; junction bases unmatched: 6. Germline V gives CDR1 SGHVS, CDR2 FNYEAQ. The CDR3: CASSISGTSGGGTDTQYF. DNA for the CDR3: TGTGCCAGCAGCATCTCCGGGACTAGCGGGGGGGGCACAGATACGCAGTATTTT.

V usage is TRBV4-2 and J usage is TRBJ2-7, with D unresolved. This CDR3 is 15 amino acids long. The ends were cut back, 0 bases at V and 2 bases at J, with 11 bases in the middle. CDR1 and CDR2 from the germline V gene are LGHNA and YNFKEQ. The CDR3 protein is CASSQEGPVPYEQYF. CDR3 in DNA: TGTGCCAGCAGCCAAGAAGGGCCAGTCCCCTACGAGCAGTACTTC.

CDR3 amino acids: CASSPEDRGQGYTF. DNA of the CDR3: TGTGCCAGCTCACCTGAAGACAGGGGGCAAGGCTACACCTTC. The V gene is TRBV18, the J gene TRBJ1-2; TRBD1 matches 10 bases. Trimming took 3 bases from V and 8 from J; bases not matched to a gene: 6. The CDR3 has 14 residues. Germline CDR1 KGHSH, CDR2 LQKENI.

The rearrangement joins TRBV4-1 to TRBJ1-2, with TRBD1 matching 8 bases. The CDR3 is 13 residues long. CDR1 MGHRA and CDR2 YSYEKL come from the germline V gene. The junction had 5 bases not matched to a gene; V was cut back by 3 bases and J by 8 bases. CDR3: CASSHPDRDGYTF. The CDR3 nucleotides are TGCGCCAGCAGCCACCCGGACAGGGACGGCTACACCTTC.

This chain links TRBV5-1 with TRBJ2-1, with D possibly being TRBD1 or TRBD2 (5 bases each). There are 13 residues in the CDR3. V shed 4 bases and J shed 7 bases, with 12 bases lying between them. Germline CDR1 SGHRS, CDR2 YFSETQ. The CDR3 reads CASSPWDGNEQFF. DNA for the CDR3: TGCGCCAGCAGCCCCTGGGACGGGAATGAGCAGTTCTTC.

This CDR3 reads CASGSLSSYNEQFF. In nucleotides, the CDR3 is TGTGCCAGCGGATCATTAAGCTCCTACAATGAGCAGTTCTTC. V usage is TRBV27 and J usage is TRBJ2-1; D is unclear. Trimming left V 8 bases short and J 0 bases short, with 11 bases between. This CDR3 spans 14 amino acids. Germline V gene lookup returns CDR1 MNHEY and CDR2 SMNVEV (reference sequence).

The chain combines TRBV6-1 with TRBJ2-1, with D possibly matching TRBD2 (5 bases). CDR3 length equals 16 residues. With 2 bases removed from V and 7 bases from J, the gap between germline ends came to 18 bases. CDR1 is MNHNS and CDR2 is SASEGT in the germline V gene. Here the CDR3 reads CASSERRLSVSNEQFF. As DNA, the CDR3 is TGTGCCAGCAGTGAAAGGAGACTATCTGTATCGAATGAGCAGTTCTTC.

The V and J genes are TRBV6-1 and TRBJ1-1, with D unresolved. Trimming removed 6 bases at V and 3 bases at J, with 14 bases between. In germline, CDR1 is MNHNS, CDR2 SASEGT. This CDR3 contains 14 residues. In nucleotides, the CDR3 is TGTGCCAGCAGAACAAGGAATGGAGACACTGAAGCTTTCTTT. It encodes CASRTRNGDTEAFF.

This chain uses TRBV6-6 with TRBJ1-3, with D maybe TRBD1 (6 bases). CDR1 is MNHNY, CDR2 SVGAGI, per germline (reference sequence). The CDR3 is 16 residues long. V lost 2 bases and J 0 bases, leaving 11 bases between the germline ends. CDR3 protein: CASSYTTGRSGNTIYF. The CDR3 DNA follows: TGTGCCAGCAGTTACACGACAGGCCGCTCTGGAAACACCATATATTTT.

The CDR3 region is CASSEIPGLEETQYF. The CDR3 nucleotides read TGTGCCAGCTCCGAAATTCCGGGACTAGAAGAGACCCAGTACTTC. The rearrangement links TRBV2 to TRBJ2-5; 8 bases fit TRBD2. The germline V gene has CDR1 SNHLY and CDR2 FYNNEI. There are 15 residues in the CDR3. The J segment lost 3 bases and the V segment lost 8 bases, leaving 11 bases of the junction unmatched.

The chain is built from TRBV28 and TRBJ2-1; 12 nucleotides match TRBD2. Germline CDR1 reads MDHEN; CDR2 reads SYDVKM. V shed 2 bases, J shed 3 bases, and the junction held 2 bases outside the gene matches. The CDR3 covers 16 residues. CDR3 amino acids: CASSLGLAGRYNEQFF. CDR3 bases: TGTGCCAGCAGTTTAGGACTAGCGGGACGCTACAATGAGCAGTTCTTC.

V usage is TRBV10-2 and J usage is TRBJ1-3; D may be TRBD1 (5 bases). The CDR3 extends over 13 amino acids. Germline V CDR1 and CDR2: WSHSY, SAAADI. V was pared by 4 bases and J by 8 bases, with 12 bases between. CDR3 in amino acids: CASSVGGWDTIYF. CDR3 DNA sequence: TGCGCCAGCAGTGTGGGGGGTTGGGACACCATATATTTT.

The rearrangement uses TRBV19 and TRBJ2-3; perhaps TRBD1 as D (5 bases). The CDR3 runs to 15 residues. V was clipped by 5 bases and J by 5 bases, with 17 bases between them. Germline V lookup: CDR1 LNHDA, CDR2 SQIVND (reference sequence). Written as DNA, the CDR3 is TGTGCCAGTAGTCCTCCAGTAGGGGCGATAGATACGCAGTATTTT. Protein product: CASSPPVGAIDTQYF.

The genes are TRBV7-9 and TRBJ2-1, with no clear D. Per germline, CDR1 SEHNR and CDR2 FQNEAQ (reference sequence). Trimming took off 4 bases at V and 9 bases at J, with 13 bases between the two ends. The CDR3 consists of 13 residues. DNA of the CDR3: TGTGCCAGCAGCTACCCCCCAGCTATTGAGCAGTTCTTC. Residues: CASSYPPAIEQFF. Complete variable domain (other parts from reference TRBV7-9 and TRBJ2-1): DTGVSQNPRHKITKRGQNVTFRCDPISEHNRLYWYRQTLGQGPEFLTYFQNEAQLEKSRLLSDRFSAERPKGSFSTLEIQRTEQGDSAMYLCASSYPPAIEQFFGPGTRLTVL.

Here the CDR3 DNA reads TGTGCCAGCAGCCCCATAGGGGTGGGAGCCGAAGATACGCAGTATTTT. Translated, it gives CASSPIGVGAEDTQYF. The genes are TRBV9 and TRBJ2-3; D is tentatively TRBD1 or TRBD2 (5 bases each). Trimming took 4 bases from V and 5 from J, leaving 20 bases between them. This CDR3 is built from 16 residues. The germline CDR1 and CDR2 sequences are SGDLS and YYNGEE.

This chain links TRBV19 with TRBJ1-5; TRBD1 matches 7 bases. Per germline, CDR1 LNHDA and CDR2 SQIVND (reference sequence). The V gene end was trimmed by 5 bases and the J gene end by 1 base; junction bases not matched to a gene: 5. This CDR3 has 15 amino acids. CDR3 DNA sequence: TGTGCCAGTAGTGGTCAGGGGGTAAGCAATCAGCCCCAGCATTTT. This translates into CASSGQGVSNQPQHF. The complete variable domain, with remaining parts taken from reference TRBV19 and TRBJ1-5, reads DGGITQSPKYLFRKEGQNVTLSCEQNLNHDAMYWYRQDPGQGLRLIYYSQIVNDFQKGDIAEGYSVSREKKESFPLTVTSAQKNPTAFYLCASSGQGVSNQPQHFGDGTRLSIL.

This sequence joins TRBV7-9 and TRBJ1-4; the match to TRBD1 covers 7 bases. Germline trimming cut 4 bases from V and 8 bases from J; bases unmatched to any gene: 19. Germline CDR1 reads SEHNR; CDR2 reads FQNEAQ (reference sequence). CDR3 length: 18 amino acids. CDR3 sequence reads: CASSSPSLTGAVNEKLFF. CDR3 sequence (DNA): TGTGCCAGCAGCTCCCCCTCCTTAACAGGGGCCGTTAACGAAAAACTGTTTTTT.

The chain links TRBV28 to TRBJ1-2, with D possibly matching TRBD1 (6 bases). With 6 bases removed from V and 4 bases from J, the gap between germline ends came to 18 bases. The CDR3 sequence is 15 residues long. Germline V CDR1 and CDR2: MDHEN, SYDVKM. The chain's CDR3 is CASSTTGGAGYGYTF. In DNA form, the CDR3 reads TGTGCCAGCAGCACGACCGGGGGGGCAGGCTATGGCTACACCTTC.

This clone was seen once. V gene TRBV6-1 combines with J gene TRBJ2-7; TRBD2 agrees at 13 bases. V gave up 3 bases and J gave up 2 bases; unmatched junction bases: 4. Germline V gene lookup returns CDR1 MNHNS and CDR2 SASEGT. The CDR3 is made up of 16 amino acids. CDR3 coding DNA: TGTGCCAGCAGTGACCTAACTAGCGGGAGGGCCTACGAGCAGTACTTC. It is translated as CASSDLTSGRAYEQYF.

CDR3 nucleotides: TGTGCCAGCAGTTTAGGTGGGAACAATTCACCCCTCCACTTT. This translates into CASSLGGNNSPLHF. The chain combines TRBV27 with TRBJ1-6; D unresolved. Per germline, CDR1 MNHEY and CDR2 SMNVEV (reference sequence). The CDR3 extends over 14 amino acids. The V end was cut by 2 bases, the J end by 7 bases, with 9 bases between.

This clone occurred once. The rearrangement joins TRBV5-1 to TRBJ1-5; tentatively, D is TRBD1 (5 bases). The CDR3 is 14 residues long. V lost 4 bases to trimming and J lost 0 bases, with 8 bases between them. The germline V gene has CDR1 SGHRS and CDR2 YFSETQ. The CDR3 protein is CASSRDSSNQPQHF. The CDR3 DNA follows: TGCGCCAGCAGCCGAGACAGTAGCAATCAGCCCCAGCATTTT.

V gene TRBV27 combines with J gene TRBJ2-7; 14 bases match TRBD2. V shed 8 bases and J 1 base; nucleotides not matched to a gene: 1. CDR3 size: 14 residues. The germline V gene has CDR1 MNHEY and CDR2 SMNVEV (reference sequence). CDR3 DNA: TGTGCCAGCGGACTAGCGGGAGGTTCCTACGAGCAGTACTTC. Encoded protein: CASGLAGGSYEQYF.